One sample yielded the 5 T cell receptor beta chains listed below, sequenced in a study of blood T cell repertoires in COVID-19 (dated by TCRdb to the early 2020s). The protocol used for the library was the immunoSEQ multiplex PCR assay. TCRdb provides this immuneACCESS table in a form limited to in-frame rearrangements. Some clones are lacking; in checked studies, under half of them reflect an unresolved V gene, and why the rest are absent is not known. Here the sample has roughly 100,000 clones; approximately 90% occur a single time. Around 4.5% of the sample lies in the top ten. The material sequenced was peripheral blood. These receptors were collected from a woman aged 80 or over with active COVID-19.

The chain recombines TRBV19 with TRBJ2-2; 7 bases fit TRBD1. V lost 2 bases, J lost 6 bases, and 9 bases stayed unmatched. Germline V gene data show CDR1 as LNHDA and CDR2 as SQIVND (reference sequence). This CDR3 is built from 16 residues. This chain's CDR3 is CASSITAMQGAGELFF. The CDR3 DNA reads TGTGCCAGTAGTATAACCGCTATGCAGGGGGCCGGGGAGCTGTTTTTT.

CDR3 in DNA: TGTGCCAGCAGCTTAGGCGGGAGATGGTCAGATACGCAGTATTTT. This sequence encodes CASSLGGRWSDTQYF. The genes are TRBV7-3 and TRBJ2-3, with 7 bases fitting TRBD2. Germline V gene data show CDR1 as SGHTA and CDR2 as FQGTGA. This CDR3 comprises 15 residues. With 2 bases clipped from V and 4 bases from J, the junction kept 6 bases outside the gene matches.

This clone occurred a few times. V gene TRBV7-9 combines with J gene TRBJ2-4, with TRBD1 matching 10 bases. The CDR3 sequence is 18 residues long. From germline, CDR1 is SEHNR and CDR2 FQNEAQ (reference sequence). Losses at the gene ends were 1 base for V and 2 bases for J; bases not matched to a gene: 8. The CDR3 loop is CASSLGIRDRGSKNIQYF. The CDR3 nucleotides are TGTGCCAGCAGCTTAGGGATTCGGGACAGGGGTTCCAAAAACATTCAGTACTTC.

This clone turned up a few times. This rearrangement joins TRBV6-6 to TRBJ1-2, with 8 bases aligning to TRBD1. Trimming removed 6 bases from V and 4 bases from J; junction bases left unmatched: 4. Per germline, CDR1 MNHNY and CDR2 SVGAGI (reference sequence). This CDR3 has 13 residues. The CDR3 spells CASSPGQVYGYTF. In DNA form, the CDR3 reads TGTGCCAGCAGCCCGGGACAGGTCTATGGCTACACCTTC.

The rearrangement uses TRBV29-1 and TRBJ1-3, with D tentatively TRBD1 (6 bases). Germline V lookup: CDR1 SQVTM, CDR2 ANQGSEA. Trimming shortened V by 6 bases and J by 1 base, and 16 bases separated the two germline ends. CDR3 size: 15 residues. The CDR3 nucleotides read TGCAGCGTGCTCTATATGGACAGATCTGGAAACACCATATATTTT. Amino acid sequence: CSVLYMDRSGNTIYF.